This T cell receptor (beta chain) was found in a study of cytomegalovirus exposure and HLA in healthy donors (dated by TCRdb to the late 2010s). For the wider study: A later analysis indicated that the 130 or so validation repertoires were generated on the platform also employed for the roughly 720 repertoires of the first cohort. Besides the first cohort of about 730 subjects, a separate validation cohort made up of 120 different subjects was used. The study aimed to test whether cataloging public T cell receptors could reveal signatures of past pathogen exposure. High-throughput TCR immunosequencing, statistical association of individual TCRs with disease status, and machine learning were combined to predict cytomegalovirus infection status. Points the paper makes about the study in general: Three of the identified cytomegalovirus-associated TCR beta chains were confirmed in vitro to be specific for cytomegalovirus antigens. A later analysis lacked HLA typing for the validation cohort, so it scored co-occurrence in that cohort across all 120 or so repertoires. A total of fewer than 200 TCR beta chains were listed by the study as associated with cytomegalovirus. Of the cluster scores, approximately 95% were above 0 in a later analysis, which found that TCRs clustered in the first cohort also tended to co-occur in the 95 to 150 validation repertoires. Cytomegalovirus status was reported to be diagnosed by the classifier with high specificity and sensitivity in both the original and validation cohorts. The authors suggested that the approach could potentially be extended to other disease states and immunological phenotypes. Most TCR sequences were observed very rarely across donors, whereas some public TCRs were present in many individuals.

CDR1 MNHNS and CDR2 SASEGT were looked up in the germline V gene. Trimming takes 11 bases off V and 2 bases off J; junction bases not matched to a gene: 8. Counted from cysteine to phenylalanine, this CDR3 has 15 amino acids. The read is trimmed to its CDR3 DNA, 45 bases read in frame from base 1. There are a few counts of this clone. Its antigen is still unknown. The sample holds no much larger clone one base away, and base qualities are not on file. Separate from the roughly 660-subject first cohort, the validation cohort of over 90 subjects was the group to which the donors belonged. Receptors were amplified or captured by the immunoSEQ multiplex PCR assay. The paper's processing steps were these. A statistical classification framework was developed to diagnose cytomegalovirus status using the catalog of TCR beta chain sequences. The table was pulled from immuneACCESS by TCRdb, which kept in-frame rearrangements only. Such tables lose some clones; where checked, under half of the loss comes from unresolved V genes, and the rest has no known cause. V, J and clone size were drawn from that table, and D and trimming were deduced from the DNA. The sample contains 120,000 to 150,000 clones, around nine tenths of them found a single time. The ten most abundant clones make up approximately 7.5% of the sample.

Rearrangement joined TRBV6-1 to TRBJ2-7, and 14 junction bases match TRBD2. Specimen: PBMCs. The sequence was collected from a woman younger than 35 in good health and CMV-seropositive. This receptor has the CDR3 CASFPGLAGAYEQYF. The nucleotides are TGTGCCTCATTCCCGGGACTAGCGGGGGCCTACGAGCAGTACTTC.